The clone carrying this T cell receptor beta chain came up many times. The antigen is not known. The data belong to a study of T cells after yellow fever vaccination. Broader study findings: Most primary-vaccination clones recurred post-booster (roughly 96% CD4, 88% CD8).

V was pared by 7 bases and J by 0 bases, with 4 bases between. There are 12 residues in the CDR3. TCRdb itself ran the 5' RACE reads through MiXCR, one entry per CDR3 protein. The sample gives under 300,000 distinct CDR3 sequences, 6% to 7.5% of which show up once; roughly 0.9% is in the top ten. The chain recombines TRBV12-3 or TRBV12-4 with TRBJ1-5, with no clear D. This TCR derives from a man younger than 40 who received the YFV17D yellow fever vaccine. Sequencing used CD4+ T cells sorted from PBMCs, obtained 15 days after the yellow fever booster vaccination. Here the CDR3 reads CASTYSNQPQHF. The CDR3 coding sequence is TGTGCCAGCACCTATAGCAATCAGCCCCAGCATTTT.